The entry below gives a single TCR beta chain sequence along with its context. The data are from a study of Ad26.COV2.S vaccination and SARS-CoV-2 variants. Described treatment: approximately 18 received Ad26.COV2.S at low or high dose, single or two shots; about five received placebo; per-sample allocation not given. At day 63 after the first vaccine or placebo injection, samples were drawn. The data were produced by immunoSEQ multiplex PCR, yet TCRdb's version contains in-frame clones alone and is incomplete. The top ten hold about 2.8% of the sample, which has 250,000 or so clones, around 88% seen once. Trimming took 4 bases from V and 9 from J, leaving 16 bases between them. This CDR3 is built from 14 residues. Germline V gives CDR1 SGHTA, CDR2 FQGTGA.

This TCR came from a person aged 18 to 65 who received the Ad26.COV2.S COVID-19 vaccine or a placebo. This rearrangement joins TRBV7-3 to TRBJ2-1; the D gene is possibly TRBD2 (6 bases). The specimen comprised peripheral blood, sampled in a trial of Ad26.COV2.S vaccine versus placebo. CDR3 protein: CASSSAPGGGEQFF. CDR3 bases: TGTGCCAGCAGCTCAGCTCCTGGGGGAGGTGAGCAGTTCTTC.